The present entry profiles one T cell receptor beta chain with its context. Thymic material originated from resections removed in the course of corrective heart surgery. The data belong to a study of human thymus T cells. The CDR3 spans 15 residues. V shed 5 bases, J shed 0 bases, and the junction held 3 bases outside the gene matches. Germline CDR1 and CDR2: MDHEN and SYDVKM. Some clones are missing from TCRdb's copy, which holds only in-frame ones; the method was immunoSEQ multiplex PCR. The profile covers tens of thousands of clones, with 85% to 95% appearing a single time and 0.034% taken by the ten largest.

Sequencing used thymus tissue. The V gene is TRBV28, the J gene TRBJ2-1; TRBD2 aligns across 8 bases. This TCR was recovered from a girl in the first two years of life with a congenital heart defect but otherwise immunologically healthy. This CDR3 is CASSPTSGSYNEQFF. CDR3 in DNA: TGTGCCAGCAGTCCCACTAGCGGCTCCTACAATGAGCAGTTCTTC. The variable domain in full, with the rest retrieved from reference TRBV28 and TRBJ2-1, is DVKVTQSSRYLVKRTGEKVFLECVQDMDHENMFWYRQDPGLGLRLIYFSYDVKMKEKGDIPEGYSVSREKKERFSLILESASTNQTSMYLCASSPTSGSYNEQFFGPGTRLTVL.